The rows below give T cell receptor beta chains drawn from one sample of a study of regulatory T cells in long-lasting Graves disease. One entry per CDR3 protein, called by TCRdb with MiXCR from the multiplex PCR reads. The table records about 660,000 distinct CDR3 sequences, about 30% of them present only once. The specimen was peripheral blood mononuclear cells (PBMCs), collected when the disease was refractory, from a patient treated with antithyroid drugs. The receptors originated from a female donor with Graves disease. CDR3s include the opening cysteine and the closing phenylalanine or tryptophan. Fields, in order: D gene, clone size, J gene, V gene, CDR3 DNA, CDR3 protein. A D gene is named only where the DNA matches it firmly. Rows may omit the clone size; those that give it use once, few, many or a size class.

D gene: NA
clone size: few
J gene: TRBJ1-6
V gene: TRBV6-5
CDR3 DNA: TGTGCCAGCAGTTACGGGAATACCGGGTCCTATAATTCACCCCTCCACTTT
CDR3 protein: CASSYGNTGSYNSPLHF

D gene: NA
clone size: few
J gene: TRBJ1-4
V gene: TRBV6-9
CDR3 DNA: TGTGCCAGCAGTTCCTTACAGGGTGAAAAACTGTTTTTT
CDR3 protein: CASSSLQGEKLFF

D gene: NA
clone size: NA
J gene: TRBJ1-4
V gene: TRBV20-1
CDR3 DNA: TGCAGTGCTAGAGGGTTCAGGACAACTAATGAAAAACTGTTTTTT
CDR3 protein: CSARGFRTTNEKLFF

D gene: NA
clone size: many
J gene: TRBJ1-2
V gene: TRBV28
CDR3 DNA: TGTGCCAGCACCCGCGGGGGACTAATATATGGCTACACCTTC
CDR3 protein: CASTRGGLIYGYTF

D gene: TRBD1
clone size: NA
J gene: TRBJ2-5
V gene: TRBV6-1
CDR3 DNA: TGTGCCAGCAGTGAAGCGCGACAGGGGGCAAGGGAGACCCAGTACTTC
CDR3 protein: CASSEARQGARETQYF

D gene: NA
clone size: many
J gene: TRBJ1-4
V gene: TRBV28
CDR3 DNA: TGTGCCAGCAGTTCTGTCGGCAGACAGGCTAATGAAAAACTGTTTTTT
CDR3 protein: CASSSVGRQANEKLFF

D gene: NA
clone size: NA
J gene: TRBJ2-7
V gene: TRBV11-2
CDR3 DNA: TGTGCCAGCAGCTCCATGGGGCAGGGGACGGACGACTACGAGCAGTACTTC
CDR3 protein: CASSSMGQGTDDYEQYF

D gene: NA
clone size: few
J gene: TRBJ2-7
V gene: TRBV29-1
CDR3 DNA: TGCAGCGTCGTAGGGTTCTCCTACGAGCAGTACTTC
CDR3 protein: CSVVGFSYEQYF

D gene: NA
clone size: few
J gene: TRBJ1-2
V gene: TRBV29-1
CDR3 DNA: TGCAGCGTTGAACGGGGGTATGATGGCTACACCTTC
CDR3 protein: CSVERGYDGYTF

D gene: TRBD1
clone size: NA
J gene: TRBJ1-1
V gene: TRBV2
CDR3 DNA: TGTGCCAGCAGGGAATCGACAGGGACCCACGCTGAAGCTTTCTTT
CDR3 protein: CASRESTGTHAEAFF

D gene: NA
clone size: many
J gene: TRBJ1-1
V gene: TRBV5-1
CDR3 DNA: TGCGCCAGCAGCTTGGTGGCAGGGCCCATGAACACTGAAGCTTTCTTT
CDR3 protein: CASSLVAGPMNTEAFF

D gene: TRBD1
clone size: many
J gene: TRBJ2-7
V gene: TRBV11-2
CDR3 DNA: TGTGCCAGCAGCTTAGGACAGGGAGACGAGCAGTACTTC
CDR3 protein: CASSLGQGDEQYF

D gene: NA
clone size: NA
J gene: TRBJ1-2
V gene: TRBV29-1
CDR3 DNA: TGCAGCGGTCAAGAGACTAACTATGGCTACACCTTC
CDR3 protein: CSGQETNYGYTF

D gene: NA
clone size: many
J gene: TRBJ2-5
V gene: TRBV7-2
CDR3 DNA: TGTGCCAGCAGCTTAGCGCTAGCCAAACAAGAGACCCAGTACTTC
CDR3 protein: CASSLALAKQETQYF

D gene: NA
clone size: NA
J gene: TRBJ2-6
V gene: TRBV7-2
CDR3 DNA: TGTGCCAGCAGCTTGGTAGGGGCCAACGTCCTGACTTTC
CDR3 protein: CASSLVGANVLTF

D gene: NA
clone size: NA
J gene: TRBJ1-1
V gene: TRBV20-1
CDR3 DNA: TGCAGTGCTAGAGGGGGATCCAGCATGAACACTGAAGCTTTCTTT
CDR3 protein: CSARGGSSMNTEAFF

D gene: TRBD2
clone size: many
J gene: TRBJ2-2
V gene: TRBV2
CDR3 DNA: TGTGCCAGCAGTGCTAGCGGGAGTACGAACACCGGGGAGCTGTTTTTT
CDR3 protein: CASSASGSTNTGELFF

D gene: NA
clone size: NA
J gene: TRBJ1-2
V gene: TRBV10-3
CDR3 DNA: TGTGCCATCAGTGAGGACACAGGGAAATATGGCTACACCTTC
CDR3 protein: CAISEDTGKYGYTF

D gene: TRBD2
clone size: NA
J gene: TRBJ2-1
V gene: TRBV5-1
CDR3 DNA: TGCGCCAGCAGCCCGGGGACTAGCGGGAGGGCAATCAATGAGCAGTTCTTC
CDR3 protein: CASSPGTSGRAINEQFF